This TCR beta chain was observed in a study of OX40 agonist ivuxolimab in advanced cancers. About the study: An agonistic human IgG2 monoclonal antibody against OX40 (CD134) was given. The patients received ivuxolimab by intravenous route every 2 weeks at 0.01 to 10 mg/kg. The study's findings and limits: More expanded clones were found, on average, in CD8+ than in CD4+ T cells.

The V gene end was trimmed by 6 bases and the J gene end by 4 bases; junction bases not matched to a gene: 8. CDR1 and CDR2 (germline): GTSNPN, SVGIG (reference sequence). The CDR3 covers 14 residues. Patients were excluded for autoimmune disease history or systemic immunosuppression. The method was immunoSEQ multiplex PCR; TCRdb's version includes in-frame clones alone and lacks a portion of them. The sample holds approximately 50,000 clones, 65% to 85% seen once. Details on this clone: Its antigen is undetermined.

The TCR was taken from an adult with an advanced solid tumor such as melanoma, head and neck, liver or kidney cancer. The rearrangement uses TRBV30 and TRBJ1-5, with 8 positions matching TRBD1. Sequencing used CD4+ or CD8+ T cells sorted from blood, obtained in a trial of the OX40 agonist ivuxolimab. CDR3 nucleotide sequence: TGTGCCTGCGGGACAGGACAATTGAATCAGCCCCAGCATTTT. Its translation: CACGTGQLNQPQHF.